Shown below are 32 T cell receptor beta chains from a single sample sequenced in a study of CD8+ T cells in alopecia areata. Treatment defined: oral pan-JAK inhibitor, 5-10 mg twice daily. Collected material from alopecia areata patients comprised lesional scalp punch biopsies and peripheral blood. Investigators isolated RNA and reverse transcribed it into cDNA to act as the sequencing template. Using immunoSEQ multiplex PCR, the repertoire was profiled, and TCRdb retains in-frame clones only, with some absent. Altogether under 7,500 clones are present, around 70% being singletons, with the ten largest covering more than 15%. The material was skin, obtained at week 4, from a patient treated with tofacitinib. Receptor source: a human donor with alopecia areata.

This clone has a handful of counts. The V and J genes are TRBV4-1 and TRBJ2-7, with unresolved D. Germline V lookup: CDR1 MGHRA, CDR2 YSYEKL. The CDR3 covers 16 residues. V lost 4 bases and J lost 0, with 16 bases in between. Written as DNA, the CDR3 is TGCGCCAGCAGCCTGCCGGGTGTGGGATCCTCCTACGAGCAGTACTTC. This encodes CASSLPGVGSSYEQYF.

The chain recombines TRBV7-3 with TRBJ2-1; 10 positions agree with TRBD2. The CDR3 is 15 amino acids. Germline trimming cut 2 bases from V and 5 bases from J; bases unmatched to any gene: 3. Germline V gene data show CDR1 as SGHTA and CDR2 as FQGTGA. CDR3 protein: CASSLLAGVNNEQFF. CDR3 nucleotide sequence: TGTGCCAGCAGCTTACTAGCGGGAGTCAACAATGAGCAGTTCTTC.

V is TRBV6-5 and J is TRBJ2-3; 7 bases align to TRBD2. The V and J ends lost 6 bases and 3 bases, in that order; junction bases with no gene match: 3. CDR1 is MNHEY and CDR2 is SVGAGI in the germline V gene. There are 13 residues in the CDR3. The CDR3 loop is CASRTSATDTQYF. The CDR3, as DNA: TGTGCCAGCAGAACTAGCGCAACAGATACGCAGTATTTT.

Only a few counts were recorded for this clone. The gene calls are TRBV7-9 and TRBJ2-3, with a possible D match to TRBD2 (5 bases). Germline lookup yields CDR1 SEHNR and CDR2 FQNEAQ (reference sequence). Trimming took 5 bases from V and 6 from J, leaving 12 bases between them. The CDR3 runs 13 residues. The CDR3 nucleotides read TGTGCCAGCAGCGAGGGCCACCGGGATACGCAGTATTTT. This encodes CASSEGHRDTQYF.

In nucleotides, the CDR3 is TGCGCCAGCAGCTCCTCCTACGAGCAGTACTTC. Its translation: CASSSSYEQYF. This chain links TRBV5-1 with TRBJ2-7; D not certain. Per the germline V gene, CDR1 is SGHRS and CDR2 is YFSETQ. With 3 bases removed from V and 0 bases from J, the gap between germline ends came to 1 base. The CDR3 spans 11 residues.

The rearrangement links TRBV18 to TRBJ2-3, with 12 bases identical to TRBD1. V was clipped by 2 bases and J by 5 bases; unmatched bases: 14. The V gene's germline CDR1 is KGHSH and CDR2 LQKENI. This CDR3 has 19 residues. The CDR3 reads CASSPSVVPGQGAGDTQYF. In nucleotides, the CDR3 is TGTGCCAGCTCACCATCTGTCGTCCCGGGACAGGGGGCTGGAGATACGCAGTATTTT.

This clone was seen only once. V and J are TRBV5-8 and TRBJ1-1; 10 bases align to TRBD1. CDR1 and CDR2 from the germline V gene are SGHTS and YDEGEE. The J segment lost 0 bases and the V segment lost 2 bases, leaving 4 bases of the junction unmatched. This CDR3 comprises 16 residues. The CDR3 loop is CASSFRDRGMNTEAFF. CDR3 bases: TGTGCCAGCAGCTTCCGGGACAGGGGTATGAACACTGAAGCTTTCTTT.

This chain links TRBV15 with TRBJ2-2; TRBD1 might be the D (6 bases). Germline V lookup: CDR1 LNHNV, CDR2 YYDKDF (reference sequence). Trimming left V 0 bases short and J 6 bases short, with 14 bases between. The CDR3 is 16 residues long. The CDR3 DNA follows: TGTGCCACCAGCAGAGATGCAGGGGCGCTGGCCGGGGAGCTGTTTTTT. This translates into CATSRDAGALAGELFF.

The V call is TRBV5-1, the J call TRBJ2-7; 12 nucleotides match TRBD1. The CDR3 has 15 residues. The junction had 9 bases not matched to a gene; V was cut back by 4 bases and J by 7 bases. Germline CDR1 reads SGHRS; CDR2 reads YFSETQ. The CDR3, as DNA: TGCGCCAGCAGCCGCCGGGACAGGGGGCGTAGGGAGCAGTACTTC. Its protein product is CASSRRDRGRREQYF.

The J gene is TRBJ2-1, the V gene TRBV28; 13 nucleotides line up with TRBD2. V lost 2 bases to trimming and J lost 7 bases; unmatched junction nucleotides: 8. This CDR3 has 17 amino acids. Germline lookup yields CDR1 MDHEN and CDR2 SYDVKM. CDR3 region: CASSLPMGLAGKNEQFF. The CDR3 bases are TGTGCCAGCAGTTTACCAATGGGACTAGCGGGGAAAAATGAGCAGTTCTTC.

This clone was seen a few times. J is TRBJ2-4 and V is TRBV5-1; no clear D. The CDR3 is 15 residues long. Germline V gives CDR1 SGHRS, CDR2 YFSETQ. The V and J ends lost 0 bases and 11 bases respectively, with 18 bases between them. The CDR3 sequence: CASSLEVGSQTVQYF. For the CDR3, the DNA is TGCGCCAGCAGCTTGGAGGTTGGCTCCCAAACGGTTCAGTACTTC.

The gene calls are TRBV6-4 and TRBJ2-1; TRBD2 matches at 8 bases. From germline, CDR1 is MRHNA and CDR2 SNTAGT. The V gene end was trimmed by 3 bases and the J gene end by 6 bases; junction bases not matched to a gene: 7. The CDR3 is 15 amino acids. CDR3 in DNA: TGTGCCAGCAGTGAGTCTAGCGGGTCCCGCAATGAGCAGTTCTTC. As protein: CASSESSGSRNEQFF.

The chain carries TRBV4-2 and TRBJ2-3, with 10 bases that match TRBD2. The CDR3 is made up of 19 amino acids. V gave up 1 base and J gave up 1 base; unmatched junction bases: 11. Germline-derived CDR1 and CDR2 are LGHNA and YNFKEQ. CDR3 DNA sequence: TGTGCCAGCAGCCAAGGGGCAGCAAGCGGGGGGGCCCGCACAGATACGCAGTATTTT. Translating it yields CASSQGAASGGARTDTQYF.

The chain recombines TRBV19 with TRBJ1-2, with D possibly matching TRBD1 (6 bases). Per germline, CDR1 LNHDA and CDR2 SQIVND (reference sequence). V dropped 9 bases and J dropped 5 bases, with 10 bases sitting between them. This CDR3 is 11 amino acids long. The CDR3 region has the DNA TGTGCCAGAGCCCAGGGGTATGGCTACACCTTC. Amino acids: CARAQGYGYTF.

This clone was counted between two and nine times. The CDR3 loop is CASSERSSGNTIYF. CDR3 coding DNA: TGCGCCAGCAGTGAGAGGAGCTCTGGAAACACCATATATTTT. The chain combines TRBV10-1 with TRBJ1-3, with D unclear. The V end lost 2 bases, the J end lost 0 bases, and 5 bases lay between the germline ends. This CDR3 comprises 14 residues. The germline gives CDR1 WNHNN, CDR2 SYGVQD (reference sequence).

V and J are TRBV30 and TRBJ1-2, with D uncertain. V was pared by 0 bases and J by 5 bases, with 16 bases between. The CDR3 extends over 15 amino acids. CDR1 and CDR2 (germline): GTSNPN, SVGIG (reference sequence). The DNA for the CDR3 is TGTGCCTGGAGTGTACTCATGTCGTCGGCTTATGGCTACACCTTC. Translating it yields CAWSVLMSSAYGYTF.

The chain is built from TRBV5-1 and TRBJ2-2; no definite D call. Germline CDR1 reads SGHRS; CDR2 reads YFSETQ. The CDR3 is 17 amino acids. The germline V and J ends were trimmed by 0 bases and 4 bases, with 16 bases remaining between them. This chain's CDR3 is CASSLGQLSPTTGELFF. DNA for the CDR3: TGCGCCAGCAGCTTGGGGCAGCTCTCCCCTACCACCGGGGAGCTGTTTTTT.

The chain is built from TRBV29-1 and TRBJ1-2; D is ambiguous. CDR3 length equals 14 residues. In germline, CDR1 is SQVTM, CDR2 ANQGSEA. V was pared by 3 bases and J by 4 bases, with 15 bases between. CDR3 in amino acids: CSVDGVNNVYGYTF. CDR3 bases: TGCAGCGTTGATGGTGTCAATAATGTCTATGGCTACACCTTC.

This chain joins TRBV7-9 and TRBJ2-7, with D possibly TRBD1 on 6 matching bases. The CDR3 covers 14 residues. V was shortened by 1 base and J by 5 bases, with 12 bases between the two germline ends. The germline V gene has CDR1 SEHNR and CDR2 FQNEAQ (reference sequence). The CDR3, as DNA: TGTGCCAGCAGCTTAGTACAGGGTAGGGACGAGCAGTACTTC. Amino acid sequence: CASSLVQGRDEQYF.

The chain joins TRBV6-4 to TRBJ2-1; 7 bases align to TRBD2. Trimming took 0 bases from V and 4 from J; bases not matched to a gene: 3. This CDR3 has 15 amino acids. CDR1 and CDR2 (germline): MRHNA, SNTAGT. CDR3 protein: CASSDSGGGYNEQFF. The DNA of the CDR3 is TGTGCCAGCAGTGACTCTGGGGGGGGGTACAATGAGCAGTTCTTC.

This chain connects TRBV5-1 to TRBJ2-3, with 7 bases lining up with TRBD2. Germline CDR1 and CDR2: SGHRS and YFSETQ. This CDR3 has 15 amino acids. The V and J ends lost 5 bases and 3 bases, in that order; junction bases with no gene match: 9. DNA for the CDR3: TGCGCCAGCAGTATGGGGGGGACCCGGACAGATACGCAGTATTTT. It yields the protein CASSMGGTRTDTQYF. The entire variable domain, with the rest obtained from reference TRBV5-1 and TRBJ2-3, is as follows: KAGVTQTPRYLIKTRGQQVTLSCSPISGHRSVSWYQQTPGQGLQFLFEYFSETQRNKGNFPGRFSGRQFSNSRSEMNVSTLELGDSALYLCASSMGGTRTDTQYFGPGTRLTVL.

The chain links TRBV29-1 to TRBJ1-1; D unclear. V lost 3 bases and J 1 base, leaving 12 bases between the germline ends. Germline-derived CDR1 and CDR2 are SQVTM and ANQGSEA. There are 14 residues in the CDR3. In DNA form, the CDR3 reads TGCAGCGTTGAGCCCTGGACGGGGAACACTGAAGCTTTCTTT. Translation gives CSVEPWTGNTEAFF.

The J gene is TRBJ2-7, the V gene TRBV4-2; D remains unclear. The CDR3 is 12 residues long. Trimming removed 1 base from V and 6 bases from J, with 7 bases in between. Germline loops: CDR1 LGHNA, CDR2 YNFKEQ. The CDR3 spells CASSQGFGEQYF. In DNA form, the CDR3 reads TGTGCCAGCAGCCAAGGGTTCGGCGAGCAGTACTTC.

This clone was picked up a small number of times. The chain couples TRBV6-1 to TRBJ2-7, with D possibly called TRBD1 or TRBD2 (5 bases each). The CDR3 totals 14 residues. The V and J ends lost 8 bases and 0 bases respectively, with 14 bases between them. The V gene's germline CDR1 is MNHNS and CDR2 SASEGT. The CDR3 spells CASPGTASSYEQYF. CDR3 nucleotide sequence: TGTGCCAGCCCTGGGACGGCGAGCTCCTACGAGCAGTACTTC.

This sequence joins TRBV7-3 and TRBJ2-3, with D perhaps matching TRBD1 or TRBD2 (5 bases each). The ends were cut back, 4 bases at V and 5 bases at J, with 16 bases in the middle. Germline V gene lookup returns CDR1 SGHTA and CDR2 FQGTGA. The CDR3 has 15 residues. CDR3 sequence (DNA): TGTGCCAGCAGCTCTGGAAGGACTGGGGGAGATACGCAGTATTTT. It yields the protein CASSSGRTGGDTQYF. Full variable domain (missing parts from reference TRBV7-3 and TRBJ2-3): GAGVSQTPSNKVTEKGKYVELRCDPISGHTALYWYRQSLGQGPEFLIYFQGTGAADDSGLPNDRFFAVRPEGSVSTLKIQRTERGDSAVYLCASSSGRTGGDTQYFGPGTRLTVL.

V gene TRBV29-1 combines with J gene TRBJ1-5; maybe TRBD1 (6 bases). The V gene lost 4 bases and the J gene lost 7 bases, with 14 bases spanning the gap. This CDR3 comprises 13 residues. Germline CDR1 SQVTM, CDR2 ANQGSEA. The CDR3 DNA reads as TGCAGCGTTGGAGCAGGGGTAGGGCAGCCCCAGCATTTT. The encoded protein is CSVGAGVGQPQHF.

This chain joins TRBV15 and TRBJ2-7; no firm D call. Trimming left V 1 base short and J 3 bases short, with 4 bases between. This CDR3 spans 12 amino acids. Germline V gene data show CDR1 as LNHNV and CDR2 as YYDKDF (reference sequence). CDR3 sequence (DNA): TGTGCCACCAGCAGAGCCGGCTACGAGCAGTACTTC. Protein sequence: CATSRAGYEQYF.

This clone was counted only a few times. This chain links TRBV7-9 with TRBJ2-3; D uncertain. The CDR3 covers 11 residues. Germline CDR1 SEHNR, CDR2 FQNEAQ (reference sequence). Trimming removed 5 bases at V and 2 bases at J, with 2 bases between. The CDR3: CASSDTDTQYF. The CDR3 DNA follows: TGTGCCAGCAGCGACACAGATACGCAGTATTTT.

The genes are TRBV11-2 and TRBJ1-1; no definite D call. Germline V gene data show CDR1 as SGHAT and CDR2 as FQNNGV. Between the trimmed V and J ends, which lost 1 base and 7 bases, there was a span of 10 bases. The CDR3 consists of 13 residues. CDR3 protein: CASSLGGWGEAFF. The CDR3 DNA is TGTGCCAGCAGCTTAGGTGGGTGGGGTGAAGCTTTCTTT.

V is TRBV10-2 and J is TRBJ1-1; maybe TRBD1 (6 bases). This CDR3 spans 14 amino acids. CDR1 WSHSY and CDR2 SAAADI come from the germline V gene. Trimming removed 3 bases at V and 5 bases at J, with 13 bases between. CDR3 in amino acids: CASSEKGVVTEAFF. CDR3 DNA: TGCGCCAGCAGTGAAAAGGGGGTCGTTACTGAAGCTTTCTTT.

The chain has TRBV7-2 and TRBJ2-7, with D perhaps matching TRBD2 (6 bases). Germline loops: CDR1 SGHTA, CDR2 FQGNSA. The CDR3 spans 11 residues. Trimming shortened V by 8 bases and J by 7 bases, and 12 bases separated the two germline ends. CDR3: CASRGLNEQYF. DNA of the CDR3: TGTGCCAGCCGCGGACTAAATGAGCAGTACTTC.

The chain links TRBV6-5 to TRBJ2-3; 9 bases line up with TRBD2. The CDR3 runs to 14 residues. After removal of 6 bases from V and 4 bases from J, the junction contained 5 bases not matched to a gene. CDR1 is MNHEY, CDR2 SVGAGI, per germline. This CDR3 reads CASSPTSGADTQYF. The CDR3 DNA is TGTGCCAGCAGCCCGACTAGCGGAGCAGATACGCAGTATTTT.